This T cell receptor beta chain stems from a study of shared clonotypes between healthy human individuals. Several immunoSEQ plates held equal portions of the genomic DNA taken from each subset. Assay: immunoSEQ multiplex PCR; the TCRdb copy retains only in-frame clones and omits some. The data show some 550,000 clones, about 96% seen once. Study-level findings and limits: Genetic and exposure-history diversity was limited by the small donor number. Naive CD4 clonotype sharing across several donors was roughly 5%.

Germline CDR1 is MNHEY and CDR2 is SMNVEV (reference sequence). CDR3 length: 15 amino acids. V shed 4 bases and J 4 bases; nucleotides not matched to a gene: 8. All participating donors were Caucasian adults from Nashville, Tennessee. On this clone itself: Its antigen is undetermined.

Sequencing input: naive CD4+ T cells sorted from blood. Noted subset: CD45RA+ positively selected. The rearrangement joins TRBV27 to TRBJ2-3; TRBD2 matches at 7 bases. This clonotype originated in a woman aged 25-40 years in good health. CDR3 nucleotides: TGTGCCAGCAGTTCCAAACGGGAGGACGCAGATACGCAGTATTTT. Protein sequence: CASSSKREDADTQYF.